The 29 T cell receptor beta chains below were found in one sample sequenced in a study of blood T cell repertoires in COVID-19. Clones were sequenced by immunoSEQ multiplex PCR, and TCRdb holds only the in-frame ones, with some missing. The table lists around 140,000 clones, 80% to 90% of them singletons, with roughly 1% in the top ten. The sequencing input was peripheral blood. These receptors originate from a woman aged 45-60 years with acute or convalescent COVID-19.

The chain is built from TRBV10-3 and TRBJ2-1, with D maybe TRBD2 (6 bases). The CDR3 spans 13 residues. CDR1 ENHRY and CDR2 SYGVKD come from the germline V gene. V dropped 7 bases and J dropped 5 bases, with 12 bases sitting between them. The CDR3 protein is CAINNGGNNEQFF. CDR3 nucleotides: TGTGCCATCAACAATGGGGGGAACAATGAGCAGTTCTTC.

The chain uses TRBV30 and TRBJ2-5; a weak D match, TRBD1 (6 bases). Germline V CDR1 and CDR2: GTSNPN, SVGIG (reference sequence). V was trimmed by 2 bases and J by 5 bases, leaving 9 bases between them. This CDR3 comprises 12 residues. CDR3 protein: CAWSTGLETQYF. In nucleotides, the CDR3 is TGTGCCTGGAGTACAGGGTTGGAGACCCAGTACTTC.

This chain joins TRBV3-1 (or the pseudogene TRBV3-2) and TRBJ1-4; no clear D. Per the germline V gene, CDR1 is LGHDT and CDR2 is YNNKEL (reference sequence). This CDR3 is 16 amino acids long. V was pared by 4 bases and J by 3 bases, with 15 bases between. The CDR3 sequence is CASSLPGGWSNEKLFF. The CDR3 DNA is TGTGCCAGCAGCCTTCCTGGCGGGTGGTCTAATGAAAAACTGTTTTTT.

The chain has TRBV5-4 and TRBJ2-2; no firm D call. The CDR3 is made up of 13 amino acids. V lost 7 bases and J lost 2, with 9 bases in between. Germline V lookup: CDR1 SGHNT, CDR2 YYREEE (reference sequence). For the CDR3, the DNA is TGTGCCAGCGCTGAGTTCAACACCGGGGAGCTGTTTTTT. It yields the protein CASAEFNTGELFF.

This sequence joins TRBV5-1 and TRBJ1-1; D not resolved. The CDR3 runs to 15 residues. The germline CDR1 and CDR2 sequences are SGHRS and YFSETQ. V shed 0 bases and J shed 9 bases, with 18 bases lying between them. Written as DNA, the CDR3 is TGCGCCAGCAGCTTGGAGCCCACACCGCCGAGGAAAGCTTTCTTT. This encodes CASSLEPTPPRKAFF.

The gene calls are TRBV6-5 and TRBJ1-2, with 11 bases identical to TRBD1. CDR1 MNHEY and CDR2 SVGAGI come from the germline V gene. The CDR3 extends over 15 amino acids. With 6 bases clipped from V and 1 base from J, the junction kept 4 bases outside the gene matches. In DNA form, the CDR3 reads TGTGCCAGCAGGACGGGACAGGGGGTTAACTATGGCTACACCTTC. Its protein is CASRTGQGVNYGYTF.

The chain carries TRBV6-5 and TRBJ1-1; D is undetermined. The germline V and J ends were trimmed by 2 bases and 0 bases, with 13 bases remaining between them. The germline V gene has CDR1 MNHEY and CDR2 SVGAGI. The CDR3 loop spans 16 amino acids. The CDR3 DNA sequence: TGTGCCAGCAGTTACCTCGCCTCTAGGATGAACACTGAAGCTTTCTTT. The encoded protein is CASSYLASRMNTEAFF.

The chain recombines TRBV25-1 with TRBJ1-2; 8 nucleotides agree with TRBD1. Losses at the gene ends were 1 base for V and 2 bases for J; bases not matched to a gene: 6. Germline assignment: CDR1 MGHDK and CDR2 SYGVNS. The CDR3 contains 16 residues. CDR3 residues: CASSESQGARNYGYTF. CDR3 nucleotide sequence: TGTGCCAGCAGTGAATCTCAGGGGGCGAGGAACTATGGCTACACCTTC.

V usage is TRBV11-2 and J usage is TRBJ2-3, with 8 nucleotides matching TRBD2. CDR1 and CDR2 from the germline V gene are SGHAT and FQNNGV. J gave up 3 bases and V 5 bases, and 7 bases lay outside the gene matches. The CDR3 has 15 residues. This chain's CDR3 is CASSRTGGPTDTQYF. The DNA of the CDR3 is TGTGCCAGCAGCAGAACGGGGGGGCCGACAGATACGCAGTATTTT.

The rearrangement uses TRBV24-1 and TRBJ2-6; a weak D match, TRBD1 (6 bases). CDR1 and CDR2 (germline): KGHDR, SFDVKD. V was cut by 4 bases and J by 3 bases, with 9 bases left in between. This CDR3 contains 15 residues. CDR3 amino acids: CATSEAGVGANVLTF. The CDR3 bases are TGTGCCACCAGTGAGGCAGGGGTTGGGGCCAACGTCCTGACTTTC.

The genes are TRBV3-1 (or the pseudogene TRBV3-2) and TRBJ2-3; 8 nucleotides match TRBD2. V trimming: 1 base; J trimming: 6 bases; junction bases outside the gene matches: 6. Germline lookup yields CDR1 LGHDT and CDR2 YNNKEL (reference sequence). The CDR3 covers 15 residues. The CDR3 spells CASSQGRAGADTQYF. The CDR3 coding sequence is TGTGCCAGCAGCCAAGGTAGAGCGGGGGCTGATACGCAGTATTTT.

CDR3 in amino acids: CASSTGTAGSQPQHF. The CDR3 bases are TGTGCCAGCAGTACCGGGACAGCTGGATCTCAGCCCCAGCATTTT. This chain links TRBV27 with TRBJ1-5, with 7 bases lining up with TRBD1. Per the germline V gene, CDR1 is MNHEY and CDR2 is SMNVEV (reference sequence). J gave up 6 bases and V 5 bases, and 10 bases lay outside the gene matches. The CDR3 length is 15 residues.

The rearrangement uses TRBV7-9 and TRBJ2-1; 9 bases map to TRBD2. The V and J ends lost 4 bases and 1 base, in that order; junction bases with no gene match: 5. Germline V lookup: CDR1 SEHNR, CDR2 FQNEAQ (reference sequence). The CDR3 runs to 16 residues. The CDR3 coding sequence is TGTGCCAGCAGCTCAATAGCGGGAGTGTCCTACAATGAGCAGTTCTTC. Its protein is CASSSIAGVSYNEQFF.

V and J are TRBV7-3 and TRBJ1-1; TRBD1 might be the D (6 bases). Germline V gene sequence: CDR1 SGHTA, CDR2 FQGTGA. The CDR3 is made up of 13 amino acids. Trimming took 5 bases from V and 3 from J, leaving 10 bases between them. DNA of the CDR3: TGTGCCAGCAGCCAGGACAGCTACACTGAAGCTTTCTTT. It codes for CASSQDSYTEAFF.

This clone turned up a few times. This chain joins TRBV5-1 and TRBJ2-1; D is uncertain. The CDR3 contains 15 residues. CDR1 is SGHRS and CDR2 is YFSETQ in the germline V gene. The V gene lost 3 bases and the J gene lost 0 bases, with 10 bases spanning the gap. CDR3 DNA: TGCGCCAGCAGCTCATCACCGAGCTCCTACAATGAGCAGTTCTTC. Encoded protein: CASSSSPSSYNEQFF.

The CDR3 DNA is TGCGCCAGCAGCCCGGGGGGACAGGCTCGCACCTTC. It specifies CASSPGGQARTF. The rearrangement uses TRBV5-1 and TRBJ1-2; TRBD1 aligns across 8 bases. This CDR3 has 12 residues. Trimming cost V 4 bases and J 13 bases; bases outside gene matches: 9. CDR1 SGHRS and CDR2 YFSETQ come from the germline V gene.

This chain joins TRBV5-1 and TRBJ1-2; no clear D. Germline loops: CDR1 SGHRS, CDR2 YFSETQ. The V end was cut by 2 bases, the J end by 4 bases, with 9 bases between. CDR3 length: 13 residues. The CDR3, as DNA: TGCGCCAGCAGCTTCCAGGAAAGCTATGGCTACACCTTC. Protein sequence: CASSFQESYGYTF.

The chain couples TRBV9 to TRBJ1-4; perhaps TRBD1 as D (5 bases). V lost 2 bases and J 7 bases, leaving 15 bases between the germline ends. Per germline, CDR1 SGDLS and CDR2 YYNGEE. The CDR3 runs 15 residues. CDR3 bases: TGTGCCAGCAGCGTTGGGACCGCGGGAGGTGAAAAACTGTTTTTT. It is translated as CASSVGTAGGEKLFF.

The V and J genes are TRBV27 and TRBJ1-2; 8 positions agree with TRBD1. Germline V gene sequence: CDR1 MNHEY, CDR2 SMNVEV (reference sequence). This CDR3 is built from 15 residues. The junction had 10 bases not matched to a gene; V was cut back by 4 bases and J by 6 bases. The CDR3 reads CASSSRVDREDGYTF. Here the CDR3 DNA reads TGTGCCAGCAGTTCCCGGGTGGACAGGGAGGATGGCTACACCTTC.

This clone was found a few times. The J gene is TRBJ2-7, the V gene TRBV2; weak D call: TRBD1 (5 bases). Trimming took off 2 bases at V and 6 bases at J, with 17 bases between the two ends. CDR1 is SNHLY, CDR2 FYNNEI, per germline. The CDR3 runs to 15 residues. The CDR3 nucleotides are TGTGCCAGCAGTGAAAGCCCGGACACAGCTATCGAGCAGTACTTC. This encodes CASSESPDTAIEQYF.

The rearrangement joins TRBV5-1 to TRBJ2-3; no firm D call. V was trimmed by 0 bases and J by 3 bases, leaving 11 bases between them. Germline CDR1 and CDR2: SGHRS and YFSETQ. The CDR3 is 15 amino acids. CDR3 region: CASSLDSSSTDTQYF. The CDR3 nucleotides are TGCGCCAGCAGCTTGGACTCTAGTTCTACAGATACGCAGTATTTT.

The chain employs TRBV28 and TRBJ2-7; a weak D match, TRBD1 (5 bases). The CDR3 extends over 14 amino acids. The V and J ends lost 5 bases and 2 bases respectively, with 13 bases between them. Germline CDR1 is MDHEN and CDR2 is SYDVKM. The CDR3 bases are TGTGCCAGCAGTCCTGTCGGCAGGGCCTACGAGCAGTACTTC. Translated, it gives CASSPVGRAYEQYF. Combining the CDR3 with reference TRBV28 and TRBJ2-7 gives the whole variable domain DVKVTQSSRYLVKRTGEKVFLECVQDMDHENMFWYRQDPGLGLRLIYFSYDVKMKEKGDIPEGYSVSREKKERFSLILESASTNQTSMYLCASSPVGRAYEQYFGPGTRLTVT.

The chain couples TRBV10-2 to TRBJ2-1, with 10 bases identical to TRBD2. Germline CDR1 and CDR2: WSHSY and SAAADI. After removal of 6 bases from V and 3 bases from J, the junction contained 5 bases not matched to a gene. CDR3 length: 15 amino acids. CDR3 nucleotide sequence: TGCGCCAGCAGGATGACTAGCGGGTTCTACAATGAGCAGTTCTTC. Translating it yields CASRMTSGFYNEQFF.

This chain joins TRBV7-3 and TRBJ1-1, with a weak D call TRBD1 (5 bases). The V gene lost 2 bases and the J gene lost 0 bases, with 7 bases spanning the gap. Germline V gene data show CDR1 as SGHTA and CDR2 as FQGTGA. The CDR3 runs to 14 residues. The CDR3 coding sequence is TGTGCCAGCAGCTTAGGGGCGGTGAACACTGAAGCTTTCTTT. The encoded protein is CASSLGAVNTEAFF.

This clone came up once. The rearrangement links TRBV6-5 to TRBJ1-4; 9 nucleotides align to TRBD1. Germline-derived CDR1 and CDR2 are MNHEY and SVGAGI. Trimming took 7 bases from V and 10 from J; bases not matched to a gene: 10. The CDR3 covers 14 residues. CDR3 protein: CASIREGQGGKLFF. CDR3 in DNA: TGTGCCAGCATTAGGGAGGGACAGGGCGGAAAACTGTTTTTT.

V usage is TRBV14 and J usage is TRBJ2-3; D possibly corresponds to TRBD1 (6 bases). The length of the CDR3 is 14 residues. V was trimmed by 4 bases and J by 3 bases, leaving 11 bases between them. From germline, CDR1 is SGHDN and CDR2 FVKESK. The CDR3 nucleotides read TGTGCCAGCAGCCCCCATGGACAGACAGATACGCAGTATTTT. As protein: CASSPHGQTDTQYF.

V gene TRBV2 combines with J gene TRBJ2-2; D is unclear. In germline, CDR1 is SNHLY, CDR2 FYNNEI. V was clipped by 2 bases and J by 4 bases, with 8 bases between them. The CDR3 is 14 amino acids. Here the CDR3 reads CASSESRTTGELFF. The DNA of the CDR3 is TGTGCCAGCAGTGAAAGTAGAACCACCGGGGAGCTGTTTTTT.

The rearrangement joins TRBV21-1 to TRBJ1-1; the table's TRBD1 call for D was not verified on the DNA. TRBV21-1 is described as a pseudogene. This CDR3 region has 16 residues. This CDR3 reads CASSRAGRGLNTEAFF. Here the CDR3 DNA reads TGTGCCAGCAGCCGGGCCGGAAGGGGGCTGAACACTGAAGCTTTCTTT.

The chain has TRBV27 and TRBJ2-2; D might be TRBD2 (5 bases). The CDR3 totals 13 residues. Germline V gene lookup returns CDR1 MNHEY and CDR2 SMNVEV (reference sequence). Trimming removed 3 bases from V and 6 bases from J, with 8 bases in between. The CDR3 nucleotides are TGTGCCAGCAGTTTCCCGGGATCCGGGGAGCTGTTTTTT. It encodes CASSFPGSGELFF.